These 10 T cell receptor beta chains were all obtained from the same sample, sequenced in a study of CD8 T cells in Susac syndrome. After extraction with the RNeasy kit, roughly 0.45 to 1 ug of the RNA was reverse transcribed using random hexamers. TCRdb reprocessed the immunoSEQ multiplex PCR reads via MiXCR and lists one record per CDR3 protein. Of roughly 180,000 distinct CDR3 sequences in the sample, about 95% are singletons; the top ten hold less than 0.12%. Input material: CD4+ T cells from PBMCs. The receptor set was obtained from a human donor in good health.

The rearrangement uses TRBV27 and TRBJ2-5; D uncertain. CDR3 length equals 14 residues. Germline CDR1 and CDR2: MNHEY and SMNVEV (reference sequence). V shed 0 bases and J shed 5 bases, with 10 bases lying between them. The CDR3 nucleotides read TGTGCCAGCAGTTTATCGCGCAGGCGGGAGACCCAGTACTTC. Translation gives CASSLSRRRETQYF.

The chain combines TRBV30 with TRBJ2-7; 9 nucleotides align to TRBD1. In germline, CDR1 is GTSNPN, CDR2 SVGIG (reference sequence). CDR3 size: 13 residues. V shed 4 bases and J 4 bases; nucleotides not matched to a gene: 5. The CDR3 bases are TGTGCCTGGAACCCGGGACAGGGATACGAGCAGTACTTC. Translated: CAWNPGQGYEQYF.

The chain employs TRBV12-3 or TRBV12-4 and TRBJ2-2; no clear D. V lost 1 base, J lost 4 bases, and 10 bases lay in between. CDR3 size: 15 residues. The CDR3 spells CASSLVGEVTGELFF. In DNA, the CDR3 is TGTGCCAGCAGTTTAGTCGGAGAAGTCACCGGGGAGCTGTTTTTT.

This chain uses TRBV4-3 with TRBJ1-2; 9 positions agree with TRBD1. The V gene end was trimmed by 0 bases and the J gene end by 7 bases; junction bases not matched to a gene: 12. The CDR3 is 17 amino acids. Germline V lookup: CDR1 LGHNA, CDR2 YSLEER. The CDR3 bases are TGCGCCAGCAGCCAAGATTATCTGGCGGGACAGGGAACTGGCTACACCTTC. Its translation is CASSQDYLAGQGTGYTF.

The V gene is TRBV18, the J gene TRBJ2-3, with 7 bases identical to TRBD1. Per the germline V gene, CDR1 is KGHSH and CDR2 is LQKENI. V lost 6 bases to trimming and J lost 0 bases; unmatched junction nucleotides: 6. The CDR3 loop spans 15 amino acids. The CDR3 nucleotides read TGTGCCAGCTCGGGGACAGCAGCTAGCACAGATACGCAGTATTTT. It translates to CASSGTAASTDTQYF.

The chain joins TRBV5-1 to TRBJ1-2; D is unclear. The CDR3 runs to 13 residues. Germline loops: CDR1 SGHRS, CDR2 YFSETQ. V was clipped by 0 bases and J by 4 bases, with 7 bases between them. The CDR3 DNA reads TGCGCCAGCAGCTTGGCCTCATCCTATGGCTACACCTTC. It encodes CASSLASSYGYTF.

This sequence joins TRBV12-3 or TRBV12-4 and TRBJ2-6; D unclear. The length of the CDR3 is 13 residues. V lost 1 base, J lost 5 bases, and 3 bases lay in between. CDR3: CASSLDRANVLTF. CDR3 nucleotides: TGTGCCAGCAGTTTAGACAGGGCCAACGTCCTGACTTTC.

V usage is TRBV7-9 and J usage is TRBJ2-6, with D unresolved. This CDR3 has 17 amino acids. Trimming removed 1 base at V and 0 bases at J, with 10 bases between. Germline V gene data show CDR1 as SEHNR and CDR2 as FQNEAQ (reference sequence). CDR3 sequence: CASSLGSWFSGANVLTF. CDR3 bases: TGTGCCAGCAGCTTAGGGTCTTGGTTCTCTGGGGCCAACGTCCTGACTTTC.

This clonotype was recorded once. The chain recombines TRBV30 with TRBJ2-6; D is ambiguous. Looked up from germline, CDR1 is GTSNPN and CDR2 is SVGIG (reference sequence). The CDR3 length is 15 residues. V lost 0 bases to trimming and J lost 4 bases, with 10 bases between them. The CDR3 region has the DNA TGTGCCTGGAGTGTATTAGGAAGGGGGGCCAACGTCCTGACTTTC. Its translation is CAWSVLGRGANVLTF. Variable domain in full (rest from reference TRBV30 and TRBJ2-6): SQTIHQWPATLVQPVGSPLSLECTVEGTSNPNLYWYRQAAGRGLQLLFYSVGIGQISSEVPQNLSASRPQDRQFILSSKKLLLSDSGFYLCAWSVLGRGANVLTFGAGSRLTVL.

The chain employs TRBV20-1 and TRBJ2-7; D could derive from TRBD1 or TRBD2 (5 bases each). The CDR3 sequence is 14 residues long. The V gene lost 6 bases and the J gene lost 5 bases, with 20 bases spanning the gap. Germline V gives CDR1 DFQATT, CDR2 SNEGSKA (reference sequence). For the CDR3, the DNA is TGCAGTGCCAGATCTCGGACTGTAGGGGACGAGCAGTACTTC. Protein product: CSARSRTVGDEQYF.